The TCR beta chain described here comes from a study of T-cell reconstitution after alpha-beta-depleted transplantation in children listed by TCRdb under 2016. A note on the overall study: T-cell immune reconstitution after TCRalphabeta/CD19-depleted allogeneic hematopoietic cell transplantation in children was quantitatively tracked in the study by means of TCR repertoire profiling.

This specimen's treatment or condition label, per the study, means: allogeneic hematopoietic cell transplantation with graft depleted of TCRalphabeta T cells and CD19 B cells. Transplant recipients were children who received TCRalphabeta/CD19-depleted allogeneic hematopoietic cell grafts. Overall results and qualifications from the work: About two months after transplant, the apparently early recovery of alphabetaT-cell counts reportedly depended on just several hundred clones that had expanded rapidly and came from non-depleted graft cells. In some patients, the high TCRbeta diversity seen at day 60 was put down to recipient T cells and intrathymic progenitors that had survived conditioning. The frequencies of hyperexpanded clones fell over the following months, and after one year, T-cell counts and TCRbeta diversity were mostly attributed to newly produced T cells.

The library was prepared using PCR. Sequencing took place on an Illumina HiSeq 2500. To normalize quantification of the TCRbeta repertoire, the TCR libraries were built with molecular barcoding that relied on unique molecular identifiers. TCRdb cleaned the public reads at Q25 with fastp, built clones with MiXCR and kept in-frame beta chains. One record per CDR3 amino acid sequence lists the most common genes and DNA. This sample is represented by some 200,000 distinct CDR3 sequences; 8.4% of them were singletons. The ten largest clones add up to approximately 34% of the sample. This clonotype was picked up many times. This clone's antigen is unknown. Qualities for individual bases were not recorded, and no much larger clone is one base off. Trimming at the junction amounts to 6 bases on V and 6 bases on J, and the germline ends lie 7 bases apart. The germline V gene encodes CDR1 SQVTM and CDR2 ANQGSEA. Measured from the cysteine to the phenylalanine, the CDR3 is 10 residues long. The sequence is cut down to CDR3 DNA, 30 bases in frame from base 1.

The chain joins TRBV29-1 to TRBJ2-3; the best D guess is TRBD1, with 5 bases matching. Material: PBMCs, mostly from graft donor cells, obtained 360 days after TCRalphabeta/CD19-depleted stem cell transplant. This TCR was sampled from a male patient aged 2-15 years who had a stem cell transplant for acute myeloid leukemia, so the T cells may come from the graft donor. The CDR3 reads CSVAGDTQYF. The DNA is TGCAGCGTCGCAGGGGATACGCAGTATTTT.